This note documents a single T cell receptor beta chain sequence. What it binds is not known. This sample was taken from a study of vaccination effects on CD4 cells after COVID-19. Study information: Each person got two doses of an mRNA SARS-CoV-2 vaccine, BNT162b2 or mRNA-1273. Sampling of a couple of convalescent patients took place 16 days and one week prior to vaccination.

Repertoires were generated with immunoSEQ multiplex PCR, while TCRdb's copy carries only in-frame clones and drops some. Of tens of thousands of clones in the sample, 77% were seen once. CDR1 SGHNT and CDR2 YYREEE come from the germline V gene (reference sequence). The CDR3 runs to 16 residues. The V gene lost 5 bases and the J gene lost 5 bases, with 23 bases spanning the gap. Viral peptide pools were used in the ViraFEST assay to expand antigen-specific CD4+ T cells, and sequencing came afterward. The culture ran for about 11 days, and then CD4+ T cells were isolated. A positive SARS-CoV-2 PCR test fell between March and December 2020.

Sequenced material: CD4+ T cells from PBMCs cultured with HCoV-NL63 spike peptides, taken before COVID-19 vaccination. The TCR sequence derives from a human donor who had a prior SARS-CoV-2 infection. V gene TRBV5-4 combines with J gene TRBJ2-7, with a weak D call TRBD2 (6 bases). This CDR3 is CASSFPGTPLGHEQYF. The CDR3 nucleotides are TGTGCCAGCAGTTTTCCCGGGACTCCCCTCGGCCACGAGCAGTACTTC. Using reference TRBV5-4 and TRBJ2-7 for the parts outside the CDR3, the full variable domain is ETGVTQSPTHLIKTRGQQVTLRCSSQSGHNTVSWYQQALGQGPQFIFQYYREEENGRGNFPPRFSGLQFPNYSSELNVNALELDDSALYLCASSFPGTPLGHEQYFGPGTRLTVT.